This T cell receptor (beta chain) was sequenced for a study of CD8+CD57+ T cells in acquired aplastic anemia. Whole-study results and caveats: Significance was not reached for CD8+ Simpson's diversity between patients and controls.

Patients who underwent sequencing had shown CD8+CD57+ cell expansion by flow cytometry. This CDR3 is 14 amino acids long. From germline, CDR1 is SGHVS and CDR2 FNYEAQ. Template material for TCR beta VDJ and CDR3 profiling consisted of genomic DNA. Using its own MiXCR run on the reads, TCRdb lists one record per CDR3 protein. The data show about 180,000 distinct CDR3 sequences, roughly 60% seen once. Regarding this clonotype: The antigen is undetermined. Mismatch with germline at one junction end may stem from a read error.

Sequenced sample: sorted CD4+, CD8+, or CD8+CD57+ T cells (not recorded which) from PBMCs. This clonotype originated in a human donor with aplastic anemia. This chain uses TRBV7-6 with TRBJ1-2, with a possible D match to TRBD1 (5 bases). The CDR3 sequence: CAGSLDSRGYGYTF. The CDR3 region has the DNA TGTGCCGGCAGCCTTGACAGTCGAGGGTATGGCTACACCTTC.